The 22 T cell receptor beta chains in this list originate from one sample, sequenced in a study of cytomegalovirus exposure and HLA in healthy donors. The PCR contained 60 Vbeta and 13 Jbeta primers. Assay: immunoSEQ multiplex PCR; the TCRdb copy retains only in-frame clones and omits some. The profile shows 100,000 to 150,000 clones, roughly 70% of them singletons. The specimen sequenced was PBMCs. The receptors originated from a man between 40 and 49 years old in good health and CMV-seropositive.

In this sample, this clone turned up a few times. V gene TRBV7-9 combines with J gene TRBJ2-2, with D perhaps TRBD2 (6 bases). Trimming stripped 0 bases from V and 7 bases from J, with 12 bases between. This CDR3 comprises 15 residues. The V gene's germline CDR1 is SEHNR and CDR2 FQNEAQ (reference sequence). For the CDR3, the DNA is TGTGCCAGCAGCTTAGCAGGGAGGTTGATCGGGGAGCTGTTTTTT. Protein product: CASSLAGRLIGELFF.

The chain joins TRBV29-1 to TRBJ2-1; a possible D gene is TRBD1 (6 bases). The germline V gene encodes CDR1 SQVTM and CDR2 ANQGSEA. The CDR3 is 13 residues long. Trimming removed 6 bases at V and 1 base at J, with 10 bases between. The DNA for the CDR3 is TGCAGCGTAAAGGGGGATTCCTACAATGAGCAGTTCTTC. Amino acid sequence: CSVKGDSYNEQFF.

The rearrangement uses TRBV29-1 and TRBJ2-7; perhaps TRBD1 as D (6 bases). From germline, CDR1 is SQVTM and CDR2 ANQGSEA. Trimming stripped 5 bases from V and 6 bases from J, with 17 bases between. The CDR3 is made up of 13 amino acids. The CDR3 loop reads CSVTHGTLREQYF. For the CDR3, the DNA is TGCAGCGTTACCCATGGGACACTTCGCGAGCAGTACTTC.

CDR3 loop: CASSPAGGTGDEQFF. For the CDR3, the DNA is TGTGCCAGCAGCCCCGCGGGCGGGACTGGTGATGAGCAGTTCTTC. The V and J genes are TRBV7-3 and TRBJ2-1, with a weak D call TRBD2 (6 bases). The CDR3 is made up of 15 amino acids. Germline-derived CDR1 and CDR2 are SGHTA and FQGTGA. V was pared by 5 bases and J by 8 bases, with 19 bases between.

Details on this clone: The sample carries other DNA sequences with the same CDR3. The J gene is TRBJ1-2, the V gene TRBV10-1; D uncertain. Germline V gene lookup returns CDR1 WNHNN and CDR2 SYGVQD (reference sequence). Trimming removed 4 bases at V and 2 bases at J, with 8 bases between. This CDR3 region has 13 residues. Written as DNA, the CDR3 is TGCGCCAGCAGTGTTGGGCAGAACTATGGCTACACCTTC. It translates to CASSVGQNYGYTF.

The genes are TRBV9 and TRBJ2-2; D might be TRBD2 (6 bases). Germline V CDR1 and CDR2: SGDLS, YYNGEE. V shed 0 bases and J shed 3 bases, with 9 bases lying between them. This CDR3 region has 15 residues. DNA of the CDR3: TGTGCCAGCAGCGTAGCCGGGAGTTACACCGGGGAGCTGTTTTTT. It yields the protein CASSVAGSYTGELFF.

The V call is TRBV19, the J call TRBJ2-7; D unresolved. Germline CDR1 is LNHDA and CDR2 is SQIVND (reference sequence). This CDR3 comprises 15 residues. Trimming shortened V by 6 bases and J by 0 bases, and 15 bases separated the two germline ends. CDR3: CASRLYGQDSYEQYF. CDR3 DNA sequence: TGTGCCAGTAGGCTATATGGCCAGGACTCCTACGAGCAGTACTTC.

The CDR3 spells CASSFYDRSSGNTIYF. The CDR3 region has the DNA TGTGCCAGCAGCTTCTACGACAGGAGCTCTGGAAACACCATATATTTT. The V gene is TRBV9, the J gene TRBJ1-3; D perhaps matches TRBD1 (6 bases). V shed 4 bases and J shed 0 bases, with 14 bases lying between them. This CDR3 contains 16 residues. Germline V gene data show CDR1 as SGDLS and CDR2 as YYNGEE.

This chain connects TRBV4-2 to TRBJ2-7; 9 bases agree with TRBD2. Germline CDR1 is LGHNA and CDR2 is YNFKEQ. Trimming took 1 base from V and 2 from J; bases not matched to a gene: 6. The CDR3 loop spans 16 amino acids. CDR3 protein: CASSQAPAGGAYEQYF. CDR3 in DNA: TGTGCCAGCAGCCAAGCTCCAGCGGGGGGAGCCTACGAGCAGTACTTC.

This sequence joins TRBV27 and TRBJ1-5, with TRBD1 as a possible D gene (5 bases). Trimming took 3 bases from V and 7 from J, leaving 10 bases between them. Germline CDR1 MNHEY, CDR2 SMNVEV (reference sequence). There are 13 residues in the CDR3. In DNA form, the CDR3 reads TGTGCCAGCAGTTTTACGGGGGGGCAGCCCCAGCATTTT. Encoded protein: CASSFTGGQPQHF.

The sample holds one count of this clone. V is TRBV5-1 and J is TRBJ2-7; a weak D match, TRBD1 (6 bases). The CDR3 loop spans 18 amino acids. V lost 5 bases to trimming and J lost 0 bases, with 24 bases between them. From germline, CDR1 is SGHRS and CDR2 YFSETQ. The CDR3 spells CASREGDGGGVSSYEQYF. In DNA, the CDR3 is TGCGCCAGCAGAGAGGGGGATGGAGGCGGAGTCAGCTCCTACGAGCAGTACTTC.

The gene calls are TRBV27 and TRBJ2-7, with 7 bases matching TRBD2. Germline V gene sequence: CDR1 MNHEY, CDR2 SMNVEV (reference sequence). This CDR3 contains 15 residues. Trimming at V came to 2 bases and at J to 0 bases, leaving 4 bases not matched to a gene. The CDR3 nucleotides are TGTGCCAGCAGTTTACAGCGGGACGACTCCTACGAGCAGTACTTC. It specifies CASSLQRDDSYEQYF.

The genes are TRBV11-2 and TRBJ2-1; tentatively, D is TRBD1 (6 bases). This CDR3 contains 15 residues. Germline loops: CDR1 SGHAT, CDR2 FQNNGV. With 5 bases removed from V and 0 bases from J, the gap between germline ends came to 11 bases. DNA of the CDR3: TGTGCCAGCAGCGGACAGCTGAGCTCCTACAATGAGCAGTTCTTC. Protein: CASSGQLSSYNEQFF.

The chain joins TRBV11-3 to TRBJ2-1; D is perhaps TRBD1 (5 bases). The CDR3 sequence is 15 residues long. The germline V gene has CDR1 SGHNT and CDR2 YENEEA. The V and J ends lost 5 bases and 0 bases respectively, with 11 bases between them. The CDR3 DNA reads as TGTGCCAGCAGCGTATACAGGAGCTCCTACAATGAGCAGTTCTTC. Its protein product is CASSVYRSSYNEQFF.

CDR3 bases: TGTGCCAGCAGTGACAACGGACAGGTCGGGAATGAGCAGTTCTTC. It yields the protein CASSDNGQVGNEQFF. The rearrangement links TRBV6-4 to TRBJ2-1, with 7 bases lining up with TRBD1. Losses at the gene ends were 2 bases for V and 7 bases for J; bases not matched to a gene: 8. The germline CDR1 and CDR2 sequences are MRHNA and SNTAGT. The CDR3 sequence is 15 residues long.

This clone was seen only a few times. The chain joins TRBV7-9 to TRBJ1-2; TRBD1 agrees at 9 bases. Germline V lookup: CDR1 SEHNR, CDR2 FQNEAQ (reference sequence). J lost 6 bases, V lost 5 bases, and 4 bases had no gene match. The CDR3 sequence is 13 residues long. CDR3 sequence: CASSPRQGDGYTF. The CDR3 DNA reads TGTGCCAGCAGCCCGAGACAGGGGGATGGCTACACCTTC.

J is TRBJ2-1 and V is TRBV9, with D perhaps matching TRBD2 (5 bases). CDR1 and CDR2 from the germline V gene are SGDLS and YYNGEE. This CDR3 is 16 amino acids long. Trimming took off 3 bases at V and 4 bases at J, with 17 bases between the two ends. The CDR3 DNA reads as TGTGCCAGCAGCGCCGGGGTAAGGATCACTTACAATGAGCAGTTCTTC. It yields the protein CASSAGVRITYNEQFF.

The chain has TRBV29-1 and TRBJ2-3, with 12 bases identical to TRBD2. The CDR3 covers 16 residues. J was trimmed by 1 base and V by 2 bases; bases with no gene match: 4. Germline CDR1 SQVTM, CDR2 ANQGSEA. CDR3 nucleotides: TGCAGCGTTGAACTAGCGGGAGGGCCTCGCACAGATACGCAGTATTTT. Translation gives CSVELAGGPRTDTQYF.

This sequence joins TRBV2 and TRBJ2-3; 10 bases match TRBD1. The CDR3 runs 14 residues. CDR1 is SNHLY and CDR2 is FYNNEI in the germline V gene. Losses at the gene ends were 6 bases for V and 4 bases for J; bases not matched to a gene: 4. CDR3 coding DNA: TGTGCCAGCAGGGTTGGACAGGGGGCAGATACGCAGTATTTT. Translating gives CASRVGQGADTQYF. The full variable domain, in which reference TRBV2 and TRBJ2-3 provide the parts outside the CDR3, is EPEVTQTPSHQVTQMGQEVILRCVPISNHLYFYWYRQILGQKVEFLVSFYNNEISEKSEIFDDQFSVERPDGSNFTLKIRSTKLEDSAMYFCASRVGQGADTQYFGPGTRLTVL.

This clone occurred a few times. This chain uses TRBV5-1 with TRBJ2-5; D perhaps matches TRBD2 (6 bases). Germline CDR1 is SGHRS and CDR2 is YFSETQ. CDR3 length equals 14 residues. Trimming shortened V by 2 bases and J by 0 bases, and 8 bases separated the two germline ends. The CDR3 loop reads CASSFWDYQETQYF. CDR3 in DNA: TGCGCCAGCAGCTTCTGGGACTACCAAGAGACCCAGTACTTC.

The chain employs TRBV13 and TRBJ2-7, with TRBD2 as a possible D gene (6 bases). Germline loops: CDR1 PRHDT, CDR2 FYEKMQ (reference sequence). The CDR3 length is 13 residues. Between the trimmed V and J ends, which lost 4 bases and 4 bases, there was a span of 11 bases. This CDR3 reads CASSSGLTYEQYF. DNA of the CDR3: TGTGCCAGCAGCTCCGGACTAACATACGAGCAGTACTTC.

This chain uses TRBV6-4 with TRBJ1-1; D is ambiguous. This CDR3 comprises 13 residues. Trimming stripped 3 bases from V and 0 bases from J, with 5 bases between. Germline V gives CDR1 MRHNA, CDR2 SNTAGT. CDR3 DNA: TGTGCCAGCAGTGATCAAATGAACACTGAAGCTTTCTTT. As protein: CASSDQMNTEAFF.